This T cell receptor beta chain was recovered during a study of blood T cell repertoires in COVID-19. Study background: There were acute and convalescent COVID-19 samples, and they came from the United States, Italy and Spain. In each case, the material was cDNA or gDNA derived from T cells, B-cell-depleted T cells, or PBMCs.

Original methodology: Amplification from reference gene primers served as the basis for estimated nucleated cell counts. Measured with immunoSEQ multiplex PCR; TCRdb has only the in-frame clones, and not every one. The D gene and trimming were derived from the DNA, and the V and J assignments and clone size from that table. The data contain tens of thousands of clones, 88% of them singletons. Germline assignment: CDR1 SGHAT and CDR2 FQNNGV. The CDR3 consists of 15 residues. Unmatched junction bases numbered 5, after V lost 1 base and J lost 5 bases. This TCR derives from a woman aged 70-85 years with acute or convalescent COVID-19. Sequenced sample: peripheral blood. The V and J genes are TRBV11-2 and TRBJ1-2; 9 nucleotides match TRBD1. CDR3 coding DNA: TGTGCCAGCAGCTTAGTAGGGACAGGGCTATATGGCTACACCTTC. Protein product: CASSLVGTGLYGYTF.